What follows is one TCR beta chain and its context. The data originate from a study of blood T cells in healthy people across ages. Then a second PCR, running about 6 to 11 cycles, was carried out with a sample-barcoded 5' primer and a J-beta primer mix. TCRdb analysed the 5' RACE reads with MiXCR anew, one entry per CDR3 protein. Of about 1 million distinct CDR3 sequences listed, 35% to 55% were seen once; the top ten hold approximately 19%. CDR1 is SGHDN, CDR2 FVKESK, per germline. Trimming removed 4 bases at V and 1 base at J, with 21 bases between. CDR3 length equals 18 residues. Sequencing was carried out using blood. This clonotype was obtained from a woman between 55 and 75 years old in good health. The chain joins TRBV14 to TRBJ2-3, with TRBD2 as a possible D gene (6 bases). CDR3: CASSREGQTSGGTDTQYF. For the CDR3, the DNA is TGTGCCAGCAGCCGAGAGGGGCAGACTTCGGGGGGCACAGATACGCAGTATTTT. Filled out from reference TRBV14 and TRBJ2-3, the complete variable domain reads EAGVTQFPSHSVIEKGQTVTLRCDPISGHDNLYWYRRVMGKEIKFLLHFVKESKQDESGMPNNRFLAERTGGTYSTLKVQPAELEDSGVYFCASSREGQTSGGTDTQYFGPGTRLTVL.